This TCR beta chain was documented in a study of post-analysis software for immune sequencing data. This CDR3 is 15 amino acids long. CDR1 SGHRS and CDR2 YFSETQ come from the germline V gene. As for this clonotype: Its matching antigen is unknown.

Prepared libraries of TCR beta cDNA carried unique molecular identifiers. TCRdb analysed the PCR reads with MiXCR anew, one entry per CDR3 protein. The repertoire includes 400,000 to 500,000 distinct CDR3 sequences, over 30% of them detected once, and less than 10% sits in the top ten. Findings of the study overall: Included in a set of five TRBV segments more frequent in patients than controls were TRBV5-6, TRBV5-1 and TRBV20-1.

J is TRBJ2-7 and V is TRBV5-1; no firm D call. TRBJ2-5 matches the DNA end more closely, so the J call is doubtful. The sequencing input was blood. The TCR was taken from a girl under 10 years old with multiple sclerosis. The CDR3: CASSSFGFKVETQYF. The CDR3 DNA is TGCGCCAGCAGCTCTTTTGGGTTTAAAGTCGAGACCCAGTACTTC.